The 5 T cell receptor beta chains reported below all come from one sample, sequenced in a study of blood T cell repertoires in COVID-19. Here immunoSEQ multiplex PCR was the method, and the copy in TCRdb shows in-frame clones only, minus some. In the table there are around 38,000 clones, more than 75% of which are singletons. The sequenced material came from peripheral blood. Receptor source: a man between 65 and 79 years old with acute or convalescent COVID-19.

Here the CDR3 DNA reads TGTGCCAGCAGCTTCTTCGGGGGGAACACTGAAGCTTTCTTT. It yields the protein CASSFFGGNTEAFF. V and J are TRBV5-5 and TRBJ1-1; TRBD1 is a possible D gene (5 bases). V was trimmed by 2 bases and J by 1 base, leaving 9 bases between them. This CDR3 spans 14 amino acids. Germline CDR1 reads SGHKS; CDR2 reads YYEKEE (reference sequence).

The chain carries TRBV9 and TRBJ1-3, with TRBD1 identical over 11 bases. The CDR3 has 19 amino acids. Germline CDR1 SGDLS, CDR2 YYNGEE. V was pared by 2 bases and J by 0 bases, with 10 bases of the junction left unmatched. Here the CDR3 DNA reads TGTGCCAGCAGCGTTAGTGGGACAGGGGGATCACGCTCTGGAAACACCATATATTTT. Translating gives CASSVSGTGGSRSGNTIYF.

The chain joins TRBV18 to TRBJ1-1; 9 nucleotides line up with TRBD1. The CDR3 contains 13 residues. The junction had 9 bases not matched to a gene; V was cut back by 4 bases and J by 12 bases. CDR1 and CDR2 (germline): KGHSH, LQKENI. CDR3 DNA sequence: TGTGCCAGCTCACTGGGCCGGGACAGGGAAACTTTCTTT. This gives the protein CASSLGRDRETFF.

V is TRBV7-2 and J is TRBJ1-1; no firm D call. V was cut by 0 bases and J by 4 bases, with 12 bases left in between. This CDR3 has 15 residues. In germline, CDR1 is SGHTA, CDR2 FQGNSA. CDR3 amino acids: CASSLAGRAGTEAFF. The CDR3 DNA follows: TGTGCCAGCAGCTTAGCGGGGAGGGCAGGCACTGAAGCTTTCTTT.

The CDR3 region is CASSVEGGSSGNTIYF. The CDR3 coding sequence is TGTGCCAGCAGTGTCGAAGGCGGGTCCTCTGGAAACACCATATATTTT. The chain couples TRBV2 to TRBJ1-3; no firm D call. V lost 4 bases and J 0 bases, leaving 13 bases between the germline ends. CDR1 is SNHLY, CDR2 FYNNEI, per germline. The CDR3 consists of 16 residues. Full variable domain (rest looked up from reference TRBV2 and TRBJ1-3): EPEVTQTPSHQVTQMGQEVILRCVPISNHLYFYWYRQILGQKVEFLVSFYNNEISEKSEIFDDQFSVERPDGSNFTLKIRSTKLEDSAMYFCASSVEGGSSGNTIYFGEGSWLTVV.